Each of the 9 T cell receptor beta chains below was sequenced from the same sample in a study of blood T cell repertoires in COVID-19. TCRdb's copy holds only in-frame clones and misses some; the assay was immunoSEQ multiplex PCR. The profile shows approximately 410,000 clones, 75% to 90% of them singletons. Sequencing used peripheral blood. Every receptor here comes from a woman in her 30s with active or convalescent COVID-19.

The chain joins TRBV6-1 to TRBJ1-5; a possible D gene is TRBD1 (5 bases). Per germline, CDR1 MNHNS and CDR2 SASEGT. Deletions cut 2 bases from V and 6 bases from J, with 14 bases between. The CDR3 length is 15 residues. The CDR3 reads CASSEFGGTGQPQHF. CDR3 coding DNA: TGTGCCAGCAGTGAATTCGGGGGAACGGGTCAGCCCCAGCATTTT.

The chain combines TRBV6-2 or TRBV6-3 with TRBJ2-3, with TRBD2 matching 10 bases. V lost 5 bases and J lost 1; bases outside the gene matches: 9. CDR1 MNHEY and CDR2 SVGEGT come from the germline V gene. The CDR3 runs to 17 residues. Here the CDR3 DNA reads TGTGCCAGCAGTAAGCCCCCCGGGACTAGCGGCACAGATACGCAGTATTTT. Translating it yields CASSKPPGTSGTDTQYF.

This clone appeared a few times. V gene TRBV10-3 combines with J gene TRBJ2-3, with TRBD1 as a possible D gene (6 bases). This CDR3 comprises 12 residues. Germline lookup yields CDR1 ENHRY and CDR2 SYGVKD. Trimming shortened V by 3 bases and J by 7 bases, and 8 bases separated the two germline ends. CDR3 sequence (DNA): TGTGCCATCAGTGAAGGGGGAAATACGCAGTATTTT. Translation gives CAISEGGNTQYF.

V usage is TRBV6-5 and J usage is TRBJ1-2; a weak D match, TRBD1 (6 bases). The CDR3 runs to 15 residues. The ends were cut back, 6 bases at V and 6 bases at J, with 20 bases in the middle. Germline V gene sequence: CDR1 MNHEY, CDR2 SVGAGI. For the CDR3, the DNA is TGTGCCAGCAGATTAACTCGGGGGGGGGCCAATGGCTACACCTTC. Amino acid sequence: CASRLTRGGANGYTF.

The rearrangement joins TRBV5-4 to TRBJ2-1, with TRBD2 matching over 9 bases. J was trimmed by 4 bases and V by 2 bases; bases with no gene match: 7. The germline V gene encodes CDR1 SGHNT and CDR2 YYREEE (reference sequence). The CDR3 is 16 residues long. CDR3 bases: TGTGCCAGCAGCTTTGCGGGGGGGACAGATTACAATGAGCAGTTCTTC. Its translation: CASSFAGGTDYNEQFF. The entire variable domain, with the rest obtained from reference TRBV5-4 and TRBJ2-1, is as follows: ETGVTQSPTHLIKTRGQQVTLRCSSQSGHNTVSWYQQALGQGPQFIFQYYREEENGRGNFPPRFSGLQFPNYSSELNVNALELDDSALYLCASSFAGGTDYNEQFFGPGTRLTVL.

The chain is built from TRBV4-1 and TRBJ1-2, with 7 bases that match TRBD1. The CDR3 runs 14 residues. V lost 4 bases to trimming and J lost 2 bases; unmatched junction nucleotides: 4. Germline values: CDR1 MGHRA, CDR2 YSYEKL. CDR3 coding DNA: TGCGCCAGCAGCCTACCGGGACAGAACTATGGCTACACCTTC. Protein: CASSLPGQNYGYTF.

This sequence joins TRBV2 and TRBJ2-1; weak D call: TRBD2 (6 bases). CDR1 is SNHLY and CDR2 is FYNNEI in the germline V gene. The CDR3 loop spans 14 amino acids. Trimming left V 3 bases short and J 6 bases short, with 12 bases between. CDR3 DNA: TGTGCCAGCAGTGATAGGCTAGCGCGCAATGAGCAGTTCTTC. This translates into CASSDRLARNEQFF.

The rearrangement uses TRBV6-1 and TRBJ1-5; the D is unclear. Deletions cut 1 base from V and 0 bases from J, with 19 bases between. Germline V gene data show CDR1 as MNHNS and CDR2 as SASEGT. The CDR3 totals 19 residues. CDR3 in DNA: TGTGCCAGCAGTGAAGGAGGCGTTAAGGAATACTATAGCAATCAGCCCCAGCATTTT. It specifies CASSEGGVKEYYSNQPQHF.

CDR3 loop: CASSNELAGAGNEQFF. The CDR3 DNA follows: TGTGCCAGCAGCAACGAACTAGCGGGGGCGGGGAATGAGCAGTTCTTC. The chain joins TRBV6-2 or TRBV6-3 to TRBJ2-1; TRBD2 matches at 11 bases. The junction had 11 bases not matched to a gene; V was cut back by 6 bases and J by 7 bases. The CDR3 contains 16 residues. Germline CDR1 MNHEY, CDR2 SVGEGT.